Shown below are 13 T cell receptor beta chains from a single sample sequenced in a study of shared T cell receptors in the human thymus. Produced via immunoSEQ multiplex PCR; TCRdb's table is partial and in-frame only. The sample holds more than 550,000 clones, 87% seen once. These data also featured in a second study, about human thymus T cells.

The sample consisted of thymocytes. These receptors were obtained from a boy in the first two years of life with a congenital heart defect.

The V gene is TRBV13, the J gene TRBJ2-3; D possibly corresponds to TRBD2 (5 bases). This CDR3 region has 13 residues. Germline CDR1 PRHDT, CDR2 FYEKMQ (reference sequence). Trimming removed 3 bases from V and 4 bases from J, with 8 bases in between. The CDR3 protein is CASSLRVPDTQYF. In DNA, the CDR3 is TGTGCCAGCAGCTTGAGGGTCCCAGATACGCAGTATTTT.

The chain links TRBV12-5 to TRBJ2-3, with 9 bases matching TRBD2. The J segment lost 2 bases and the V segment lost 0 bases, leaving 9 bases of the junction unmatched. CDR1 LGHNT and CDR2 FRNRAP come from the germline V gene. The CDR3 is 18 residues long. This CDR3 reads CASGLVPLLAGATDTQYF. DNA for the CDR3: TGTGCTAGTGGTTTGGTACCCCTTTTAGCGGGAGCCACAGATACGCAGTATTTT.

About this clone itself: Distinct nucleotide sequences in the sample also encode this CDR3. The chain uses TRBV9 and TRBJ2-7; D might be TRBD2 (5 bases). Germline V gene sequence: CDR1 SGDLS, CDR2 YYNGEE. Trimming took 0 bases from V and 2 from J, leaving 9 bases between them. The CDR3 is made up of 14 amino acids. Written as DNA, the CDR3 is TGTGCCAGCAGCGTAGCAAGCGGCACCTACGAGCAGTACTTC. It codes for CASSVASGTYEQYF. Complete variable domain (other parts from reference TRBV9 and TRBJ2-7): DSGVTQTPKHLITATGQRVTLRCSPRSGDLSVYWYQQSLDQGLQFLIQYYNGEERAKGNILERFSAQQFPDLHSELNLSSLELGDSALYFCASSVASGTYEQYFGPGTRLTVT.

This clone was observed a handful of times. The rearrangement joins TRBV5-4 to TRBJ1-3; D perhaps matches TRBD1 (5 bases). The length of the CDR3 is 16 residues. Germline V gives CDR1 SGHNT, CDR2 YYREEE (reference sequence). V was pared by 4 bases and J by 0 bases, with 14 bases between. CDR3 residues: CASSPGGGTSGNTIYF. For the CDR3, the DNA is TGTGCCAGCAGCCCCGGGGGGGGGACCTCTGGAAACACCATATATTTT.

Notes on this clone: This same CDR3 is encoded by further DNA sequences in the sample. The rearrangement joins TRBV15 to TRBJ2-1; D uncertain. CDR1 is LNHNV and CDR2 is YYDKDF in the germline V gene (reference sequence). The V gene lost 3 bases and the J gene lost 1 base, with 16 bases spanning the gap. The CDR3 spans 17 residues. The CDR3 DNA is TGTGCCACCAGCAGGAGGAGACCGACTCTTTCCTACAATGAGCAGTTCTTC. Translation gives CATSRRRPTLSYNEQFF.

The J gene is TRBJ1-3, the V gene TRBV9; TRBD1 matches 7 bases. With 4 bases clipped from V and 0 bases from J, the junction kept 7 bases outside the gene matches. Germline V gene sequence: CDR1 SGDLS, CDR2 YYNGEE. This CDR3 has 16 residues. As DNA, the CDR3 is TGTGCCAGCAGCTCTAGACAGGGCTCCTCTGGAAACACCATATATTTT. Translation gives CASSSRQGSSGNTIYF. The full variable domain, its missing parts supplied by reference TRBV9 and TRBJ1-3, is DSGVTQTPKHLITATGQRVTLRCSPRSGDLSVYWYQQSLDQGLQFLIQYYNGEERAKGNILERFSAQQFPDLHSELNLSSLELGDSALYFCASSSRQGSSGNTIYFGEGSWLTVV.

V and J are TRBV28 and TRBJ2-7; 10 nucleotides agree with TRBD2. This CDR3 is 15 amino acids long. Germline CDR1 and CDR2: MDHEN and SYDVKM. Unmatched junction bases numbered 6, after V lost 6 bases and J lost 1 base. CDR3 sequence: CASRILAGESYEQYF. CDR3 bases: TGTGCCAGCAGAATTCTAGCGGGAGAGTCCTACGAGCAGTACTTC.

The chain carries TRBV28 and TRBJ1-5; TRBD1 matches 7 bases. The CDR3 has 17 residues. V shed 6 bases and J 8 bases; nucleotides not matched to a gene: 19. CDR1 MDHEN and CDR2 SYDVKM come from the germline V gene. The CDR3 reads CASSDPRQGRSGKPQHF. Written as DNA, the CDR3 is TGTGCCAGCAGCGATCCAAGACAGGGTCGATCGGGTAAGCCCCAGCATTTT.

V gene TRBV5-1 combines with J gene TRBJ1-2; D gene ambiguous. With 6 bases removed from V and 5 bases from J, the gap between germline ends came to 20 bases. The CDR3 length is 15 residues. Germline CDR1 reads SGHRS; CDR2 reads YFSETQ. Here the CDR3 reads CASTPARETLYGYTF. The DNA of the CDR3 is TGCGCCAGCACCCCGGCTCGGGAAACCCTTTATGGCTACACCTTC. The full variable domain, completed using reference TRBV5-1 and TRBJ1-2, is KAGVTQTPRYLIKTRGQQVTLSCSPISGHRSVSWYQQTPGQGLQFLFEYFSETQRNKGNFPGRFSGRQFSNSRSEMNVSTLELGDSALYLCASTPARETLYGYTFGSGTRLTVV.

V usage is TRBV5-1 and J usage is TRBJ2-6; 8 bases map to TRBD2. J lost 4 bases, V lost 1 base, and 10 bases had no gene match. CDR3 length equals 18 residues. In germline, CDR1 is SGHRS, CDR2 YFSETQ. The CDR3 is CASSLRLAGLWGANVLTF. The CDR3 coding sequence is TGCGCCAGCAGCTTGAGGCTAGCGGGTCTCTGGGGGGCCAACGTCCTGACTTTC.

The chain links TRBV21-1 to TRBJ1-1; the table's TRBD1 call for D was not verified on the DNA. TRBV21-1 is reported as a pseudogene. The CDR3 has 14 residues. CDR3 nucleotides: TGTGCCAGCAGCTCATACAGGGGGGACACTGAAGCTTTCTTT. Translation gives CASSSYRGDTEAFF.

V usage is TRBV28 and J usage is TRBJ1-1; D is undetermined. Germline V gives CDR1 MDHEN, CDR2 SYDVKM. The CDR3 consists of 14 residues. Deletions cut 3 bases from V and 1 base from J, with 9 bases between. CDR3 bases: TGTGCCAGCAGTTTGGGCGCTCGGAACACTGAAGCTTTCTTT. This translates into CASSLGARNTEAFF.

The chain recombines TRBV4-3 with TRBJ2-1; 7 bases agree with TRBD2. This CDR3 spans 16 amino acids. The V segment lost 6 bases and the J segment 9 bases; nucleotides outside the gene matches: 17. Germline CDR1 LGHNA, CDR2 YSLEER. The CDR3 coding sequence is TGCGCCAGCAGTCCCCCCGGGGAGCGGGGTGCGGGTGAGCAGTTCTTC. Protein sequence: CASSPPGERGAGEQFF.